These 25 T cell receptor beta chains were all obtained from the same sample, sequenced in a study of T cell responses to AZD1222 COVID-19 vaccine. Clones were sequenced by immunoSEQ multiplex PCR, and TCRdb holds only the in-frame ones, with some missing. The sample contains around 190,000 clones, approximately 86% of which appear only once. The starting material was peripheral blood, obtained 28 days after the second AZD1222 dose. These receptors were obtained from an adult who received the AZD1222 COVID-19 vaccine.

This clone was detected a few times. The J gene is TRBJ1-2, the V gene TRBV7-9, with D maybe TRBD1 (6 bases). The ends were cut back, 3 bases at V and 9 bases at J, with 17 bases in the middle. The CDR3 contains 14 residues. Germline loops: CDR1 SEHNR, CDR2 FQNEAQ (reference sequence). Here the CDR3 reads CASSLTGDVSSYTF. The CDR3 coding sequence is TGTGCCAGCAGCTTGACAGGTGACGTCTCAAGCTACACCTTC.

The CDR3 sequence: CAISESRGVYEQYF. In DNA, the CDR3 is TGTGCCATCAGTGAATCAAGGGGGGTATACGAGCAGTACTTC. The V gene is TRBV10-3, the J gene TRBJ2-7; either TRBD1 or TRBD2 may supply D (6 bases each). With 3 bases removed from V and 4 bases from J, the gap between germline ends came to 13 bases. This CDR3 is built from 14 residues. Per germline, CDR1 ENHRY and CDR2 SYGVKD.

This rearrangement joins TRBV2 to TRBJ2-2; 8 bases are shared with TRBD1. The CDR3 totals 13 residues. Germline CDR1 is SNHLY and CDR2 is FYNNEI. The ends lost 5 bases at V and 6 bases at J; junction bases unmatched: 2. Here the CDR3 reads CASSRDRPGELFF. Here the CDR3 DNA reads TGTGCCAGCAGTCGGGACAGGCCCGGGGAGCTGTTTTTT.

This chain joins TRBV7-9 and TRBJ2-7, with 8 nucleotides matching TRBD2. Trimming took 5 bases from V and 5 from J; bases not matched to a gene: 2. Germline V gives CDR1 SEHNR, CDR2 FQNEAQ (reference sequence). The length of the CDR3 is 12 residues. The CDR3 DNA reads TGTGCCAGCAGCCTACTAGCGGACGAGCAGTACTTC. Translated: CASSLLADEQYF.

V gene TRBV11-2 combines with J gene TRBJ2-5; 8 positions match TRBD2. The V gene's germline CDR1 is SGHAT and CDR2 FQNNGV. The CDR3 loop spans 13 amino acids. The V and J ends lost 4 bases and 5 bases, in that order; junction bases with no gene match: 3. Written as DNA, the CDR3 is TGTGCCAGCAGCTCGCGGGGGGTGGAGACCCAGTACTTC. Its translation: CASSSRGVETQYF.

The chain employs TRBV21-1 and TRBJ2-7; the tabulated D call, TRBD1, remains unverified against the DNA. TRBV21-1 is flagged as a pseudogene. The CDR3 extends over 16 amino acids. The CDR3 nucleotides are TGTGCCAGCAGCAAAGACTCAGGGGGCCCATTTTACGAGCAGTACTTC. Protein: CASSKDSGGPFYEQYF.

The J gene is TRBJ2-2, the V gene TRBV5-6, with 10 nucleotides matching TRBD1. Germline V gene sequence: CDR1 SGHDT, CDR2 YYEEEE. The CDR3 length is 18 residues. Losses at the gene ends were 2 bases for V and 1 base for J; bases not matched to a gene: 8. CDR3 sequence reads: CASSFEDRDRGNTGELFF. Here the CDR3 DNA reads TGTGCCAGCAGCTTCGAAGACCGGGACAGGGGGAACACCGGGGAGCTGTTTTTT.

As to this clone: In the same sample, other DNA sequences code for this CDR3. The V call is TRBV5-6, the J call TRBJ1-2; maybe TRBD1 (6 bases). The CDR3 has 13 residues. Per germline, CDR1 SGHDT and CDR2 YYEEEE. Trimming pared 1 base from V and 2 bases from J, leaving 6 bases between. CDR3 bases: TGTGCCAGCAGCTTGCAGGGGAACTATGGCTACACCTTC. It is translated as CASSLQGNYGYTF.

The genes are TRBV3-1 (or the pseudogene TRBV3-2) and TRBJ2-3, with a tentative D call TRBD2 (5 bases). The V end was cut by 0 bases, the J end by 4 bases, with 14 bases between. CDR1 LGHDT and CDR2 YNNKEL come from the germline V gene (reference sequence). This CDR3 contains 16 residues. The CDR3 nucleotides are TGTGCCAGCAGCCAAGATCTGGCTACCGGGGCAGATACGCAGTATTTT. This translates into CASSQDLATGADTQYF.

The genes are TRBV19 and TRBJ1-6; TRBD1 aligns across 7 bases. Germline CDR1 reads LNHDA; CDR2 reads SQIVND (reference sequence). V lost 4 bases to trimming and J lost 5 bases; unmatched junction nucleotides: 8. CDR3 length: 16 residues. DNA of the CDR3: TGTGCCAGTAGTACAACGCGACAGGGCCATAATTCACCCCTCCACTTT. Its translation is CASSTTRQGHNSPLHF.

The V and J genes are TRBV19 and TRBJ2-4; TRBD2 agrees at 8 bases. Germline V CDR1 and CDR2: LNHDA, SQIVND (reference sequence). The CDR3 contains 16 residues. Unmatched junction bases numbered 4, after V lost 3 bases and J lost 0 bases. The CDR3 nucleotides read TGTGCCAGTAGTATTAGGAGCGGGGGAGCCAAAAACATTCAGTACTTC. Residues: CASSIRSGGAKNIQYF.

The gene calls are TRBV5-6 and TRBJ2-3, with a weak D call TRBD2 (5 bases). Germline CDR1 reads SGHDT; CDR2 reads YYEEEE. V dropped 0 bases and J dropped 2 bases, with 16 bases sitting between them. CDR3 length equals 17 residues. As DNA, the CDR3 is TGTGCCAGCAGCTTGGATATGACTACAATTTCCACAGATACGCAGTATTTT. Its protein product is CASSLDMTTISTDTQYF.

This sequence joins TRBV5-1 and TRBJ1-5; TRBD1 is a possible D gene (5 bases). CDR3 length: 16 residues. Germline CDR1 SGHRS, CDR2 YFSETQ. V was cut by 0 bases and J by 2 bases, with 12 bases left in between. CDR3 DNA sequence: TGCGCCAGCAGCTTGGAAGGGAGGGACGGCAATCAGCCCCAGCATTTT. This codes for CASSLEGRDGNQPQHF.

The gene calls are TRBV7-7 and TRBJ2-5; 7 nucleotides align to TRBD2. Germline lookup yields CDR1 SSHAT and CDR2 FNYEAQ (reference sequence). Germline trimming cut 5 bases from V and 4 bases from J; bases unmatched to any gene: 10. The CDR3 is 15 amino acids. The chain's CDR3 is CASSPSEGRGETQYF. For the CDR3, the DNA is TGTGCCAGCAGCCCCTCAGAGGGGAGGGGAGAGACCCAGTACTTC.

The CDR3 bases are TGTGCCAGCTCACCAAGCCTGGAGGATACGCAGTATTTT. It translates to CASSPSLEDTQYF. J is TRBJ2-3 and V is TRBV18; D is unclear. Trimming took 2 bases from V and 6 from J, leaving 9 bases between them. The germline CDR1 and CDR2 sequences are KGHSH and LQKENI. This CDR3 comprises 13 residues.

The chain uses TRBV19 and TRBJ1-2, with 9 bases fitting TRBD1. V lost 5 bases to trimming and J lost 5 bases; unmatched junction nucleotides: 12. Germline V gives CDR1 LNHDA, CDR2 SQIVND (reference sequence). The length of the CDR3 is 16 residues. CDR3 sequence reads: CASSPPGQGPFYGYTF. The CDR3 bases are TGTGCCAGTAGTCCTCCGGGACAGGGACCTTTTTATGGCTACACCTTC.

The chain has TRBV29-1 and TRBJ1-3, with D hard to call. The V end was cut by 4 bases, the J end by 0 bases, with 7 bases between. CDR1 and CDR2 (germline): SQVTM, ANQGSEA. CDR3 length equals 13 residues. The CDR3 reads CSVAISSGNTIYF. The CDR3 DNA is TGCAGCGTTGCAATTTCCTCTGGAAACACCATATATTTT.

CDR3 residues: CASSIGGGDNSPLHF. The DNA of the CDR3 is TGTGCCAGCAGCATTGGGGGAGGGGACAATTCACCCCTCCACTTT. The chain has TRBV7-2 and TRBJ1-6, with D possibly matching TRBD1 (5 bases). The CDR3 has 15 residues. The germline V and J ends were trimmed by 5 bases and 7 bases, with 15 bases remaining between them. Germline CDR1 and CDR2: SGHTA and FQGNSA. The whole variable domain, filled in from reference TRBV7-2 and TRBJ1-6, reads GAGVSQSPSNKVTEKGKDVELRCDPISGHTALYWYRQSLGQGLEFLIYFQGNSAPDKSGLPSDRFSAERTGGSVSTLTIQRTQQEDSAVYLCASSIGGGDNSPLHFGNGTRLTVT.

The CDR3 protein is CASSVGQDEKLFF. CDR3 DNA: TGTGCCAGCAGCGTAGGACAGGATGAAAAACTGTTTTTT. The chain employs TRBV9 and TRBJ1-4, with a weak D call TRBD1 (6 bases). Trimming cost V 0 bases and J 6 bases, with 6 bases left between them. Germline V lookup: CDR1 SGDLS, CDR2 YYNGEE. CDR3 length equals 13 residues.

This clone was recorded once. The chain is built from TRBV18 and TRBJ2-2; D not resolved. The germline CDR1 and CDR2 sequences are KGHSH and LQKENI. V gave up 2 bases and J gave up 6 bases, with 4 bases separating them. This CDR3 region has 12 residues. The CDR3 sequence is CASSPGPGELFF. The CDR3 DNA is TGTGCCAGCTCACCAGGTCCCGGGGAGCTGTTTTTT.

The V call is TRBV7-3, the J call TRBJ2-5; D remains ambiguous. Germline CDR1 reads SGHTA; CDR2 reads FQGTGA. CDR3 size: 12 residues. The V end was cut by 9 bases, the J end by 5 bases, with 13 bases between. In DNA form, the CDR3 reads TGTGCCAGTTGTCGCGCGCTTGAGACCCAGTACTTC. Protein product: CASCRALETQYF. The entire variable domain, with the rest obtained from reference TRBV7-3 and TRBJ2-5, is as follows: GAGVSQTPSNKVTEKGKYVELRCDPISGHTALYWYRQSLGQGPEFLIYFQGTGAADDSGLPNDRFFAVRPEGSVSTLKIQRTERGDSAVYLCASCRALETQYFGPGTRLLVL.

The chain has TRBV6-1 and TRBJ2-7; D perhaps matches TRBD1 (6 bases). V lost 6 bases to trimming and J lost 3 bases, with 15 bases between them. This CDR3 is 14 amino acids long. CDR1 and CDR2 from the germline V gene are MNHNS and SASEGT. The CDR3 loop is CASSSGHRIYEQYF. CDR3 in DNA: TGTGCCAGCAGCTCGGGACACCGAATCTACGAGCAGTACTTC.

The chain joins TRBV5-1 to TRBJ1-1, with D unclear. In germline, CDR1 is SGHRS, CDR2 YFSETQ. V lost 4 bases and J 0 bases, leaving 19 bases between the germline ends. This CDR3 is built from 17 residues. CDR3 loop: CASSPPREGLMNTEAFF. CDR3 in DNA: TGCGCCAGCAGCCCCCCTCGGGAGGGCCTCATGAACACTGAAGCTTTCTTT. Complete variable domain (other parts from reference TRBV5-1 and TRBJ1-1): KAGVTQTPRYLIKTRGQQVTLSCSPISGHRSVSWYQQTPGQGLQFLFEYFSETQRNKGNFPGRFSGRQFSNSRSEMNVSTLELGDSALYLCASSPPREGLMNTEAFFGQGTRLTVV.

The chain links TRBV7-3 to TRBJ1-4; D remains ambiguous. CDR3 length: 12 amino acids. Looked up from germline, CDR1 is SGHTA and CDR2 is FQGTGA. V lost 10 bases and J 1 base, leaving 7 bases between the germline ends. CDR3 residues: CANDRTNEKLFF. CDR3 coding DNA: TGTGCCAACGATAGAACTAATGAAAAACTGTTTTTT.

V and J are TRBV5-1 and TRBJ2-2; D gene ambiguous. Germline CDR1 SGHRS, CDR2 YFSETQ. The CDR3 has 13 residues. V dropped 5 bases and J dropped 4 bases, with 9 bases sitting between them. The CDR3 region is CASSNWGTGELFF. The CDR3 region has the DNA TGCGCCAGCAGTAATTGGGGCACCGGGGAGCTGTTTTTT.